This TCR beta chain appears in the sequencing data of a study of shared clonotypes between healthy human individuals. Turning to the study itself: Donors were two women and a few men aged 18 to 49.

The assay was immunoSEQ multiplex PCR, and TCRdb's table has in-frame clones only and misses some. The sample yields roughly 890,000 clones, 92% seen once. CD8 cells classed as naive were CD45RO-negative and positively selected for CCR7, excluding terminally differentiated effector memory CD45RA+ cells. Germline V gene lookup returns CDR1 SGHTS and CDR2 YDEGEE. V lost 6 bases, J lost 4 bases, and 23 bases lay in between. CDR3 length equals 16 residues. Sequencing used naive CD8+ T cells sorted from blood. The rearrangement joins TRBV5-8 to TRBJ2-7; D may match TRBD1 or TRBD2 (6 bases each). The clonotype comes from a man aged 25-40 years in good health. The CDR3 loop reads CASTLGGGGGAYEQYF. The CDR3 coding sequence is TGTGCCAGCACTCTTGGTGGGGGCGGAGGGGCTTACGAGCAGTACTTC.